A single sample gave rise to the 29 T cell receptor beta chains below, sequenced in a study of shared clonotypes between healthy human individuals. Sequencing used immunoSEQ multiplex PCR; TCRdb keeps in-frame clones, though not all of them. The top ten clones hold less than 0.25% of a sample with 800,000 or so clones, about 97% of them seen once. CD45RO-negative, CCR7-selected cells formed the naive CD8 fraction, which excluded terminally differentiated effector memory CD45RA+ cells. Sequencing was performed on naive CD8+ T cells sorted from blood. The receptors were gathered from a man under 40 in good health.

This clone appeared once. The J gene is TRBJ1-5, the V gene TRBV27; perhaps TRBD1 as D (5 bases). CDR1 is MNHEY and CDR2 is SMNVEV in the germline V gene (reference sequence). The CDR3 is 14 amino acids. Trimming removed 5 bases at V and 3 bases at J, with 11 bases between. In DNA, the CDR3 is TGTGCCAGCAGTAGGCAGGGACTCAATCAGCCCCAGCATTTT. It encodes CASSRQGLNQPQHF.

This chain connects TRBV5-5 to TRBJ1-3; TRBD1 aligns across 8 bases. The CDR3 length is 17 residues. CDR1 SGHKS and CDR2 YYEKEE come from the germline V gene (reference sequence). The junction had 9 bases not matched to a gene; V was cut back by 1 base and J by 3 bases. Written as DNA, the CDR3 is TGTGCCAGCAGCTTGAGCCCTCAGGGGGCGCGTGGAAACACCATATATTTT. Translation: CASSLSPQGARGNTIYF.

The count of this clone is one. V usage is TRBV7-2 and J usage is TRBJ1-1; weak D call: TRBD1 (5 bases). V dropped 5 bases and J dropped 13 bases, with 20 bases sitting between them. The CDR3 runs 13 residues. The germline gives CDR1 SGHTA, CDR2 FQGNSA. CDR3 residues: CASSGPGGYVVFF. In DNA form, the CDR3 reads TGTGCCAGCAGCGGCCCGGGGGGGTATGTCGTTTTCTTT.

The chain uses TRBV7-3 and TRBJ2-2; D may correspond to TRBD1 or TRBD2 (6 bases each). V was pared by 2 bases and J by 2 bases, with 12 bases between. This CDR3 contains 16 residues. Germline CDR1 and CDR2: SGHTA and FQGTGA. As DNA, the CDR3 is TGTGCCAGCAGCTTATACCCGGGGGCCAACACCGGGGAGCTGTTTTTT. The encoded protein is CASSLYPGANTGELFF.

This sequence joins TRBV6-1 and TRBJ2-1; D unclear. CDR1 is MNHNS, CDR2 SASEGT, per germline. This CDR3 comprises 12 residues. V was trimmed by 1 base and J by 7 bases, leaving 5 bases between them. The CDR3 nucleotides are TGTGCCAGCAGTGAAGGCCGGAATGAGCAGTTCTTC. Its protein is CASSEGRNEQFF.

V and J are TRBV28 and TRBJ1-1; no clear D. The ends were cut back, 5 bases at V and 0 bases at J, with 10 bases in the middle. Germline V CDR1 and CDR2: MDHEN, SYDVKM. CDR3 length: 14 residues. CDR3 region: CASSTQNMNTEAFF. CDR3 DNA sequence: TGTGCCAGCAGTACACAAAATATGAACACTGAAGCTTTCTTT.

The rearrangement joins TRBV6-5 to TRBJ1-1; TRBD1 might be the D (5 bases). CDR3 size: 11 residues. Germline CDR1 reads MNHEY; CDR2 reads SVGAGI. V gave up 9 bases and J gave up 5 bases, with 10 bases separating them. DNA for the CDR3: TGTGCCAGTTGGGGGGGGACTGAAGCTTTCTTT. Translation: CASWGGTEAFF.

The table lists this clone with a few counts. The chain uses TRBV4-3 and TRBJ2-5, with D perhaps TRBD1 (6 bases). In germline, CDR1 is LGHNA, CDR2 YSLEER. V lost 0 bases and J lost 0, with 17 bases in between. The CDR3 is 18 amino acids. The CDR3 is CASSQEITGHGYQETQYF. The CDR3 region has the DNA TGCGCCAGCAGCCAAGAAATCACAGGGCACGGGTACCAAGAGACCCAGTACTTC.

The rearrangement uses TRBV7-9 and TRBJ1-4, with 9 bases fitting TRBD1. V shed 4 bases, J shed 8 bases, and the junction held 8 bases outside the gene matches. This CDR3 comprises 15 residues. CDR1 SEHNR and CDR2 FQNEAQ come from the germline V gene (reference sequence). The CDR3: CASSSNRGRFEKLFF. The CDR3, as DNA: TGTGCCAGCAGCTCCAACAGGGGGCGGTTCGAAAAACTGTTTTTT.

The V call is TRBV27, the J call TRBJ2-1; 7 bases agree with TRBD2. The V gene's germline CDR1 is MNHEY and CDR2 SMNVEV (reference sequence). With V trimmed by 3 bases and J by 14 bases, 4 bases remained unmatched. This CDR3 region has 11 residues. The CDR3, as DNA: TGTGCCAGCAGTTTTGGAGGACTAGAGTTCTTC. Protein sequence: CASSFGGLEFF.

The V gene is TRBV4-1, the J gene TRBJ2-7; 9 bases map to TRBD1. The CDR3 is 16 residues long. V lost 6 bases, J lost 4 bases, and 13 bases stayed unmatched. CDR1 and CDR2 from the germline V gene are MGHRA and YSYEKL. The CDR3 spells CASSPIGVTGGYEQYF. For the CDR3, the DNA is TGCGCCAGCAGTCCCATCGGTGTGACAGGGGGATACGAGCAGTACTTC.

In its sample, this clone was seen once. The CDR3 protein is CASSLAVGATYEQYF. The DNA of the CDR3 is TGCGCCAGCAGCTTGGCCGTCGGGGCAACCTACGAGCAGTACTTC. V gene TRBV5-1 combines with J gene TRBJ2-7, with D perhaps being TRBD1 or TRBD2 (5 bases each). The CDR3 contains 15 residues. The V end lost 0 bases, the J end lost 2 bases, and 12 bases lay between the germline ends. The germline gives CDR1 SGHRS, CDR2 YFSETQ.

This chain's CDR3 is CASSLAAGPDGYTF. The CDR3 DNA is TGCGCCAGCAGCTTGGCGGCAGGGCCTGATGGCTACACCTTC. V usage is TRBV5-1 and J usage is TRBJ1-2; D is perhaps TRBD1 (5 bases). Germline CDR1 reads SGHRS; CDR2 reads YFSETQ. Trimming shortened V by 0 bases and J by 6 bases, and 12 bases separated the two germline ends. CDR3 length equals 14 residues. The full variable domain, its missing parts supplied by reference TRBV5-1 and TRBJ1-2, is KAGVTQTPRYLIKTRGQQVTLSCSPISGHRSVSWYQQTPGQGLQFLFEYFSETQRNKGNFPGRFSGRQFSNSRSEMNVSTLELGDSALYLCASSLAAGPDGYTFGSGTRLTVV.

In the case of this clone: Other DNA variants within this sample encode the same CDR3. The CDR3 spells CASSFGTSGTDTQYF. DNA for the CDR3: TGTGCCAGCAGCTTTGGTACTAGCGGCACAGATACGCAGTATTTT. The chain links TRBV5-8 to TRBJ2-3; 7 bases match TRBD2. The CDR3 has 15 amino acids. Trimming cost V 2 bases and J 1 base; bases outside gene matches: 4. The germline gives CDR1 SGHTS, CDR2 YDEGEE.

The chain has TRBV2 and TRBJ2-1; TRBD1 matches at 8 bases. The length of the CDR3 is 15 residues. Germline-derived CDR1 and CDR2 are SNHLY and FYNNEI. The V gene end was trimmed by 7 bases and the J gene end by 0 bases; junction bases not matched to a gene: 5. The CDR3 is CASKRQGSSYNEQFF. The CDR3 DNA reads as TGTGCCAGCAAGAGACAGGGGAGCTCCTACAATGAGCAGTTCTTC.

The chain links TRBV7-6 to TRBJ1-3, with TRBD1 matching over 8 bases. This CDR3 region has 15 residues. Germline CDR1 reads SGHVS; CDR2 reads FNYEAQ. V was pared by 1 base and J by 3 bases, with 2 bases of the junction left unmatched. DNA for the CDR3: TGTGCCAGCAGCTTAGAGGACAGGGTTGGAAACACCATATATTTT. Translation: CASSLEDRVGNTIYF.

V usage is TRBV13 and J usage is TRBJ2-1, with D maybe TRBD2 (6 bases). V lost 1 base to trimming and J lost 10 bases, with 17 bases between them. Germline V lookup: CDR1 PRHDT, CDR2 FYEKMQ (reference sequence). This CDR3 has 15 residues. The CDR3 nucleotides are TGTGCCAGCAGCTTAGAAGAGACTAGTGGTTGGGAGCAGTTCTTC. Protein product: CASSLEETSGWEQFF.

CDR3 region: CSVEALGLTTYNEQFF. Here the CDR3 DNA reads TGCAGCGTTGAAGCCTTGGGACTAACTACCTACAATGAGCAGTTCTTC. The gene calls are TRBV29-1 and TRBJ2-1; 7 nucleotides match TRBD2. CDR1 is SQVTM and CDR2 is ANQGSEA in the germline V gene. The CDR3 spans 16 residues. With V trimmed by 1 base and J by 2 bases, 8 bases remained unmatched.

This clone occurred a few times. The V call is TRBV27, the J call TRBJ2-7; TRBD1 aligns across 9 bases. V shed 2 bases and J 4 bases; nucleotides not matched to a gene: 3. The CDR3 contains 14 residues. Germline CDR1 MNHEY, CDR2 SMNVEV (reference sequence). The CDR3 DNA sequence: TGTGCCAGCAGTTTAGCGGGACAGGGTTACGAGCAGTACTTC. Translated, it gives CASSLAGQGYEQYF.

Points on this clone: This CDR3 is also generated by other DNA sequences in the sample. The chain has TRBV4-1 and TRBJ2-5; D remains ambiguous. The CDR3 consists of 14 residues. Germline loops: CDR1 MGHRA, CDR2 YSYEKL. Deletions cut 0 bases from V and 4 bases from J, with 9 bases between. The CDR3 DNA follows: TGCGCCAGCAGCCAAGATGACGGCGGAGAGACCCAGTACTTC. The encoded protein is CASSQDDGGETQYF.

This clone has a single count. J is TRBJ2-3 and V is TRBV7-9; unclear D gene. The CDR3 is made up of 13 amino acids. CDR1 and CDR2 from the germline V gene are SEHNR and FQNEAQ (reference sequence). Trimming took off 6 bases at V and 0 bases at J, with 7 bases between the two ends. The CDR3 loop is CASRPASTDTQYF. CDR3 DNA: TGTGCCAGCAGGCCAGCAAGCACAGATACGCAGTATTTT.

This clone has a single count. The chain couples TRBV9 to TRBJ2-3; D not certain. V was cut by 3 bases and J by 3 bases, with 11 bases left in between. The length of the CDR3 is 14 residues. Looked up from germline, CDR1 is SGDLS and CDR2 is YYNGEE. The CDR3 DNA reads as TGTGCCAGCAGCGCTAGTAAACCTACAGATACGCAGTATTTT. Amino acids: CASSASKPTDTQYF.

The V call is TRBV7-8, the J call TRBJ2-1; D uncertain. Germline-derived CDR1 and CDR2 are SGHVS and FQNEAQ. The V gene lost 1 base and the J gene lost 2 bases, with 9 bases spanning the gap. The CDR3 covers 15 residues. The CDR3 DNA is TGTGCCAGCAGCTTAGTTACCGGAACCTACAATGAGCAGTTCTTC. This sequence encodes CASSLVTGTYNEQFF.

The V gene is TRBV11-2, the J gene TRBJ1-1; D remains ambiguous. This CDR3 comprises 15 residues. V was trimmed by 3 bases and J by 5 bases, leaving 16 bases between them. The germline V gene encodes CDR1 SGHAT and CDR2 FQNNGV. The DNA for the CDR3 is TGTGCCAGCAGCTTCGGCCGGGGAGTAAGGACTGAAGCTTTCTTT. It codes for CASSFGRGVRTEAFF. The full variable domain, its missing parts supplied by reference TRBV11-2 and TRBJ1-1, is EAGVAQSPRYKIIEKRQSVAFWCNPISGHATLYWYQQILGQGPKLLIQFQNNGVVDDSQLPKDRFSAERLKGVDSTLKIQPAKLEDSAVYLCASSFGRGVRTEAFFGQGTRLTVV.

V is TRBV5-1 and J is TRBJ2-1; D is possibly TRBD1 (5 bases). Germline V CDR1 and CDR2: SGHRS, YFSETQ. This CDR3 comprises 11 residues. The V and J ends lost 7 bases and 8 bases respectively, with 10 bases between them. Here the CDR3 DNA reads TGCGCCAGCGAAGGGGTCGATGAGCAGTTCTTC. Amino acids: CASEGVDEQFF.

The chain combines TRBV11-2 with TRBJ2-1, with D tentatively TRBD2 (5 bases). This CDR3 has 15 residues. V lost 4 bases, J lost 7 bases, and 17 bases lay in between. Germline CDR1 and CDR2: SGHAT and FQNNGV. CDR3 sequence: CASSSKFPPGNEQFF. CDR3 bases: TGTGCCAGCAGCTCCAAATTCCCCCCGGGGAATGAGCAGTTCTTC.

For this clone: The same CDR3 arises from other DNA sequences in this sample as well. This chain links TRBV9 with TRBJ2-3; D gene ambiguous. V was pared by 3 bases and J by 0 bases, with 5 bases between. The CDR3 totals 13 residues. In germline, CDR1 is SGDLS, CDR2 YYNGEE. Here the CDR3 reads CASSDGSTDTQYF. CDR3 DNA sequence: TGTGCCAGCAGCGATGGAAGCACAGATACGCAGTATTTT.

CDR3 sequence: CASSIVASSSYEQYF. In DNA, the CDR3 is TGTGCCAGTAGTATAGTGGCGTCTAGCTCCTACGAGCAGTACTTC. The chain has TRBV19 and TRBJ2-7, with no clear D. CDR1 LNHDA and CDR2 SQIVND come from the germline V gene (reference sequence). CDR3 length: 15 amino acids. The germline V and J ends were trimmed by 1 base and 0 bases, with 10 bases remaining between them.

This clone was observed once. V usage is TRBV13 and J usage is TRBJ2-1; a possible D gene is TRBD2 (6 bases). This CDR3 region has 15 residues. Trimming took off 5 bases at V and 5 bases at J, with 16 bases between the two ends. From germline, CDR1 is PRHDT and CDR2 FYEKMQ (reference sequence). CDR3 sequence reads: CASSTGASADNEQFF. The CDR3 DNA reads TGTGCCAGCAGCACCGGGGCTAGCGCCGACAATGAGCAGTTCTTC.